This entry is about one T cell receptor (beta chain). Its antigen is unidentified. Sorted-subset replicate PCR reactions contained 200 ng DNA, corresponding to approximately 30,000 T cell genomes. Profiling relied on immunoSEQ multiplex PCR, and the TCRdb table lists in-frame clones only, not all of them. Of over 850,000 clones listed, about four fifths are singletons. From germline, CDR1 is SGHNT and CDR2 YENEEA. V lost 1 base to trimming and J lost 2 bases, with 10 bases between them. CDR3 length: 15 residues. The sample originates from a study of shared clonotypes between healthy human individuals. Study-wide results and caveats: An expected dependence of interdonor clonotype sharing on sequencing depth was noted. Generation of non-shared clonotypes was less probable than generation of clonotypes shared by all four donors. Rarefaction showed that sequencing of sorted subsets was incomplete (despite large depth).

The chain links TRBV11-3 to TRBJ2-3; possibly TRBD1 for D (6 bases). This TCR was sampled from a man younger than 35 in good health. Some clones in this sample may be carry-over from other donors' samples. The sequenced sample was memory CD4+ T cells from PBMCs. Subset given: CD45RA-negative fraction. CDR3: CASSLGGHNTDTQYF. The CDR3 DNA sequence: TGTGCCAGCAGCTTAGGGGGACACAACACAGATACGCAGTATTTT.